This TCR beta chain is from a study of cytomegalovirus exposure and HLA in healthy donors. Study-wide background: From around 180 million T cells, an earlier analysis saw 100 million to 140 million unique TCR beta sequences. Notes on the study in general: Under in vitro conditions, a few CMV-associated chains were confirmed as specific for CMV antigens. Rare TCR sequences dominated, though some public TCRs recurred in many donors.

J gave up 4 bases and V 6 bases, and 0 bases lay outside the gene matches. Germline CDR1 MNHNY, CDR2 SVGAGI (reference sequence). CDR3 length equals 12 residues. PCR used 60 Vbeta primers and 13 Jbeta primers. Per the authors' pipeline: In a later analysis, the count reached 76 million or so unique TCR beta chains, with roughly 11 million shared. Using immunoSEQ multiplex PCR, the repertoire was profiled, and TCRdb retains in-frame clones only, with some absent. V, J and clone size are those of that table, while D and trimming were read from the DNA. The sample records under 110,000 clones, 60% to 75% being singletons. On this clone itself: Its specificity is not known.

The chain links TRBV6-6 to TRBJ2-3; 8 nucleotides match TRBD2. The sequence derives from a woman between 40 and 50 years old in good health and CMV-seronegative. Sequencing used PBMCs. The CDR3 DNA is TGTGCCAGCAGAGCGGGGGCAGATACGCAGTATTTT. Encoded protein: CASRAGADTQYF.